These T cell receptor beta chains were read from a single sample in a study of cytomegalovirus exposure and HLA in healthy donors. Profiling relied on immunoSEQ multiplex PCR, and the TCRdb table lists in-frame clones only, not all of them. This sample has around 100,000 clones, with about 80% found just once. The sequencing input was PBMCs. The source of these receptors is a woman aged 18-30 years in good health and CMV-seropositive. Both conserved end residues are part of each CDR3. The D gene is left open where the match is weak. Clone size is given for some rows only: seen once, a few or many times, or a class if the clone is expanded.

TRBV6-1,.,TRBJ2-7,TRBD2,CASSETGGTYEQYF,TGTGCCAGCAGCGAAACCGGGGGGACCTACGAGCAGTACTTC
TRBV9,once,TRBJ1-5,TRBD1,CASSLATGAFNQPQHF,TGTGCCAGCAGCCTAGCTACAGGGGCCTTCAATCAGCCCCAGCATTTT
TRBV9,.,TRBJ2-3,TRBD2,CASSVPGTSGRTDTQYF,TGTGCCAGCAGCGTCCCGGGGACTAGCGGGAGGACAGATACGCAGTATTTT
TRBV4-1,few,TRBJ2-7,TRBD1,CASSRDRDIYEQYF,TGCGCCAGCAGCAGAGACAGGGACATCTACGAGCAGTACTTC
TRBV11-1,few,TRBJ1-1,.,CASSLGAMNTEAFF,TGTGCCAGCAGCTTAGGAGCAATGAACACTGAAGCTTTCTTT
TRBV7-8,.,TRBJ2-2,TRBD2,CASSLGGVLTNTGELFF,TGTGCCAGCAGCTTGGGGGGGGTACTAACGAACACCGGGGAGCTGTTTTTT
TRBV28,.,TRBJ2-1,TRBD2,CASSPWVAGAHEQFF,TGTGCCAGCAGTCCCTGGGTAGCGGGAGCCCATGAGCAGTTCTTC
TRBV27,once,TRBJ1-1,TRBD1,CASRKGQLNTEAFF,TGTGCCAGCAGAAAGGGACAGCTGAACACTGAAGCTTTCTTT
TRBV6-1,.,TRBJ1-2,.,CASSEFPGAGYGYTF,TGTGCCAGCAGTGAATTTCCAGGGGCAGGCTATGGCTACACCTTC
TRBV5-6,.,TRBJ2-7,.,CASSLEQSYEQYF,TGTGCCAGCAGCTTGGAACAGTCCTACGAGCAGTACTTC
TRBV16,.,TRBJ2-7,TRBD2,CASSQGPYGGRDTYEQYF,TGTGCCAGCAGCCAAGGCCCCTATGGCGGGAGAGACACCTACGAGCAGTACTTC
TRBV7-8,few,TRBJ1-1,.,CASSLQGINMNTEAFF,TGTGCCAGCAGCTTACAGGGGATAAACATGAACACTGAAGCTTTCTTT
TRBV7-9,once,TRBJ2-7,TRBD2,CASSSGTSGRVYEQYF,TGTGCCAGCAGTTCCGGGACTAGCGGGAGAGTGTACGAGCAGTACTTC
TRBV2,.,TRBJ2-7,TRBD1,CASSEARQGTNEQYF,TGTGCCAGCAGTGAAGCGCGACAGGGGACAAACGAGCAGTACTTC
TRBV7-6,.,TRBJ2-1,TRBD2,CASSLVRAGEMNEQFF,TGTGCCAGCAGCTTAGTTCGGGCGGGAGAAATGAATGAGCAGTTCTTC
TRBV2,.,TRBJ1-3,.,CASSKGNTIYF,TGTGCCAGCAGTAAGGGGAACACCATATATTTT
TRBV30,.,TRBJ2-1,.,CAWSTGLYNEQFF,TGTGCCTGGAGTACAGGGTTATACAATGAGCAGTTCTTC
TRBV7-3,.,TRBJ2-3,.,CASSVGHTSTDTQYF,TGTGCCAGCAGCGTGGGACACACTAGCACAGATACGCAGTATTTT
TRBV30,.,TRBJ2-2,TRBD1,CAWRRTGGNTGELFF,TGTGCCTGGAGGAGGACAGGGGGCAACACCGGGGAGCTGTTTTTT
TRBV9,.,TRBJ1-4,.,CASSVGWTTGGEKLFF,TGTGCCAGCAGCGTAGGATGGACCACGGGAGGCGAAAAACTGTTTTTT
TRBV30,few,TRBJ2-1,.,CAWSVPLWERLSYNEQFF,TGTGCCTGGAGTGTACCCCTTTGGGAGCGGCTGTCCTACAATGAGCAGTTCTTC
TRBV28,many,TRBJ1-4,TRBD1,CASRDGTVFNEKLFF,TGTGCCAGCAGAGATGGGACAGTCTTTAATGAAAAACTGTTTTTT
TRBV30,.,TRBJ1-5,TRBD1,CAWSAQGTYSNQPQHF,TGTGCCTGGAGTGCACAGGGGACTTATAGCAATCAGCCCCAGCATTTT
TRBV4-1,once,TRBJ2-3,.,CASSQDPARPGGSTDTQYF,TGCGCCAGCAGCCAAGATCCGGCGCGTCCTGGCGGAAGCACAGATACGCAGTATTTT
TRBV6-5,few,TRBJ1-2,.,CASSYSGTGTYGYTF,TGTGCCAGCAGTTATTCCGGCACAGGGACCTATGGCTACACCTTC
TRBV19,.,TRBJ1-1,.,CASSIVWMQGNTEAFF,TGTGCCAGTAGTATTGTTTGGATGCAGGGAAACACTGAAGCTTTCTTT
TRBV5-6,.,TRBJ1-6,.,CASSSLPGGGNSPLHF,TGTGCCAGCAGCTCACTACCGGGTGGAGGAAATTCACCCCTCCACTTT
TRBV5-4,.,TRBJ1-1,TRBD1,CASSISGTGRTEAFF,TGTGCCAGCAGCATCTCCGGGACAGGGAGGACTGAAGCTTTCTTT
TRBV7-3,.,TRBJ2-5,TRBD2,CASSLTGGRGTGTQYF,TGTGCCAGCAGCTTAACTGGCGGGAGGGGTACGGGGACCCAGTACTTC
TRBV5-6,.,TRBJ1-1,.,CASSLTRGGAFF,TGTGCCAGCAGCTTGACCCGGGGAGGGGCTTTCTTT
TRBV27,once,TRBJ2-1,.,CASSLIAFVSYNEQFF,TGTGCCAGCAGTTTAATAGCCTTCGTCTCCTACAATGAGCAGTTCTTC
TRBV28,.,TRBJ2-7,TRBD1,CASSGTGVYEQYF,TGTGCCAGCAGCGGGACAGGGGTTTACGAGCAGTACTTC
TRBV27,.,TRBJ2-1,.,CASIQRGAGPRLGGNNEQFF,TGTGCCAGCATCCAAAGGGGCGCAGGGCCTCGCCTCGGTGGCAACAATGAGCAGTTCTTC
TRBV4-1,few,TRBJ2-2,TRBD1,CASSLGQGNTGELFF,TGCGCCAGCAGCCTAGGACAGGGGAACACCGGGGAGCTGTTTTTT
TRBV5-6,.,TRBJ1-4,TRBD1,CASRNTGTGGNNEKLFF,TGTGCCAGCAGAAATACCGGGACAGGGGGCAATAATGAAAAACTGTTTTTT